This record looks at one T cell receptor beta chain sequence and its context. This specimen belongs to a study of OX40 agonist ivuxolimab in advanced cancers. Only in-frame clones appear in the TCRdb table, and some are missing; sequencing was by immunoSEQ multiplex PCR. The table shows roughly 50,000 clones, with around 90% occurring only once. The CDR3 runs 15 residues. V was shortened by 7 bases and J by 8 bases, with 18 bases between the two germline ends. Germline assignment: CDR1 LNHDA and CDR2 SQIVND (reference sequence). J is TRBJ1-6 and V is TRBV19; D is undetermined. The receptor was derived from an adult with an advanced solid tumor such as melanoma, head and neck, liver or kidney cancer. The starting material was CD4+ or CD8+ T cells sorted from blood, obtained in a trial of the OX40 agonist ivuxolimab. The CDR3 is CASKAGPPRDSPLHF. The CDR3 DNA is TGTGCCAGTAAAGCCGGGCCCCCTCGGGATTCACCCCTCCACTTT.